The 4 T cell receptor beta chains reported below all come from one sample, sequenced in a study of T cells after yellow fever vaccination. TCRdb passed the 5' RACE reads through MiXCR, listing each CDR3 protein once. The sample includes about 320,000 distinct CDR3 sequences, roughly 4.3% of them seen just once. The sequencing used PBMCs, collected 15 days after the yellow fever booster vaccination. The receptor source for this set is a man younger than 35 who received the YFV17D yellow fever vaccine.

This clonotype was recorded at least ten times. The genes are TRBV12-3 or TRBV12-4 and TRBJ1-1; unclear D gene. CDR3 length: 13 residues. Trimming stripped 7 bases from V and 4 bases from J, with 13 bases between. Written as DNA, the CDR3 is TGTGCCAGCACCCCCCAAGTCGGCACTGAAGCTTTCTTT. Translation gives CASTPQVGTEAFF.

This clonotype has at least ten counts. This chain uses TRBV3-1 with TRBJ1-1; 8 nucleotides align to TRBD1. The germline gives CDR1 LGHDT, CDR2 YNNKEL (reference sequence). Trimming removed 4 bases from V and 7 bases from J; junction bases left unmatched: 5. This CDR3 has 13 residues. The CDR3 loop reads CASSLRGLDEAFF. In DNA, the CDR3 is TGTGCCAGCAGCCTCAGGGGGCTTGATGAAGCTTTCTTT.

The gene calls are TRBV7-6 and TRBJ2-3; no clear D gene. Trimming cost V 3 bases and J 7 bases, with 14 bases left between them. This CDR3 comprises 14 residues. In germline, CDR1 is SGHVS, CDR2 FNYEAQ. CDR3 sequence (DNA): TGTGCCAGCAGCTTCTCAGCTAATCCCTATACGCAGTATTTT. Amino acids: CASSFSANPYTQYF. Drawing the rest from reference TRBV7-6 and TRBJ2-3, the complete variable domain is GAGVSQSPRYKVTKRGQDVALRCDPISGHVSLYWYRQALGQGPEFLTYFNYEAQQDKSGLPNDRFSAERPEGSISTLTIQRTEQRDSAMYRCASSFSANPYTQYFGPGTRLTVL.

CDR3 sequence (DNA): TGCGCCAGCAGACCTGGGACGGCGAACACCGGGGAGCTGTTTTTT. Its translation is CASRPGTANTGELFF. V gene TRBV23-1 combines with J gene TRBJ2-2; the D call may be TRBD1 or TRBD2 (5 bases each). TRBV23-1 is an ORF, and what it does is uncertain. V was cut by 6 bases and J by 0 bases, with 11 bases left in between. The CDR3 spans 15 residues.